This T cell receptor beta chain was profiled in a study of blood T cells in healthy people across ages. Extraction of total RNA produced a minimum of 5 micrograms from each sample. The CDR3 has 13 amino acids. The trim removed 7 bases at V and 2 bases at J, leaving 4 bases unmatched. Germline V gives CDR1 MNHNY, CDR2 SVGAGI (reference sequence). Combining a sample-barcoded 5' primer with a J-beta primer mix, a second PCR ran for roughly 6 to 12 cycles. A template-switch adaptor with 12 random nucleotides tagged each cDNA molecule. TCRdb recomputed calls from the 5' RACE reads with MiXCR, one row per CDR3 protein. Among about 800,000 distinct CDR3 sequences listed, approximately 25% were seen once. This same sample was also taken into another study, of T cells of mothers and their children. That study adds: The M1S primer of the second PCR added sample barcodes and 2-4 random nucleotides. Each mother yielded more than 9.5 million TCR beta CDR3 reads. Each child yielded approximately 3 million reads.

This chain joins TRBV6-6 and TRBJ2-7; 8 positions agree with TRBD1. The sequenced sample consisted of blood. This clonotype was obtained from a boy younger than 18 in good health. CDR3 sequence reads: CASTGQGPYEQYF. CDR3 DNA sequence: TGTGCCAGCACTGGACAGGGACCCTACGAGCAGTACTTC.